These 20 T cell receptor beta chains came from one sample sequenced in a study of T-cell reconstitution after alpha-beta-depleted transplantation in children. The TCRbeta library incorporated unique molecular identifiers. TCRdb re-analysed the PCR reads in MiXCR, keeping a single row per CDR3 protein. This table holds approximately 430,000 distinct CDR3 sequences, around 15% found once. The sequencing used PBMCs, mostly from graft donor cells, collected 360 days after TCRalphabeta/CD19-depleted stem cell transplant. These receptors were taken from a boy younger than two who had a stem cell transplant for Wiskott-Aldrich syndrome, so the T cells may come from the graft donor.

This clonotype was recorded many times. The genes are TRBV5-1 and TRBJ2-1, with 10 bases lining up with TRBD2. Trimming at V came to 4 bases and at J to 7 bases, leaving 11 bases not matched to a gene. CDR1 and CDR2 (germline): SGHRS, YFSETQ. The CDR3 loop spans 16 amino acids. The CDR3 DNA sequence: TGCGCCAGCAGCCCCCCTAGCGGGAGCTTTTTGAATGAGCAGTTCTTC. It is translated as CASSPPSGSFLNEQFF. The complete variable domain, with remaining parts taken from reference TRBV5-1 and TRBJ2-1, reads KAGVTQTPRYLIKTRGQQVTLSCSPISGHRSVSWYQQTPGQGLQFLFEYFSETQRNKGNFPGRFSGRQFSNSRSEMNVSTLELGDSALYLCASSPPSGSFLNEQFFGPGTRLTVL.

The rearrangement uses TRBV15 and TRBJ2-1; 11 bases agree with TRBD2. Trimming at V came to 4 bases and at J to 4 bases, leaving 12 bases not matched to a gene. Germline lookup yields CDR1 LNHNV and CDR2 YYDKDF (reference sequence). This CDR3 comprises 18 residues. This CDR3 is CATSTKFLGTSGYNEQFF. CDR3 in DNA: TGTGCCACCAGCACCAAGTTTCTCGGGACTAGCGGATACAATGAGCAGTTCTTC.

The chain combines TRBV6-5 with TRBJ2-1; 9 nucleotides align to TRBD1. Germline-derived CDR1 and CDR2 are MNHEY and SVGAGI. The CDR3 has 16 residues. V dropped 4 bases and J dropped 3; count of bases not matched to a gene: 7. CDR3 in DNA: TGTGCCAGCAGTTCTATAGGGACAGGGCTCTACAATGAGCAGTTCTTC. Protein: CASSSIGTGLYNEQFF.

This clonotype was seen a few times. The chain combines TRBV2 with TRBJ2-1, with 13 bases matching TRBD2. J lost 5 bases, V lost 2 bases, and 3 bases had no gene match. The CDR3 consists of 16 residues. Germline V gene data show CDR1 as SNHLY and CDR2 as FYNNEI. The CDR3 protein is CASSETSGGAHNEQFF. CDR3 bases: TGTGCCAGCAGTGAAACTAGCGGGGGGGCCCACAATGAGCAGTTCTTC.

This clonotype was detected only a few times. The CDR3 reads CASRGDGSYEQYF. The CDR3 bases are TGTGCCAGCAGGGGGGACGGCTCCTACGAGCAGTACTTC. V usage is TRBV6-5 and J usage is TRBJ2-7; either TRBD1 or TRBD2 may supply D (5 bases each). With 6 bases removed from V and 0 bases from J, the gap between germline ends came to 9 bases. Germline CDR1 reads MNHEY; CDR2 reads SVGAGI. The CDR3 is made up of 13 amino acids.

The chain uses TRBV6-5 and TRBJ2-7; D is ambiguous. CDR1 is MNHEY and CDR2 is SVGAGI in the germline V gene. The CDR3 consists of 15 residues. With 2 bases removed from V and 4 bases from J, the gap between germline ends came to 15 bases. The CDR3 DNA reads TGTGCCAGCAGTTACGGTATCGACGCTGCTTACGAGCAGTACTTC. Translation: CASSYGIDAAYEQYF.

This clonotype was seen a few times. The CDR3 loop reads CASSVWGQEDQPQHF. The CDR3 DNA reads TGTGCCAGCAGTGTTTGGGGACAGGAAGATCAGCCCCAGCATTTT. The chain carries TRBV2 and TRBJ1-5, with 8 bases matching TRBD1. This CDR3 comprises 15 residues. J was trimmed by 5 bases and V by 4 bases; bases with no gene match: 7. Germline V gene data show CDR1 as SNHLY and CDR2 as FYNNEI.

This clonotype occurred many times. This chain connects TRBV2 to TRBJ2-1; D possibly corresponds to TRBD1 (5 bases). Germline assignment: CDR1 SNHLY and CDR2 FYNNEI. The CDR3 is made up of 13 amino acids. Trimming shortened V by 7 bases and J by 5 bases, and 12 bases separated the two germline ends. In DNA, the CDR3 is TGTGCCAGCAAAAGGGGCAGGGACAATGAGCAGTTCTTC. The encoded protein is CASKRGRDNEQFF.

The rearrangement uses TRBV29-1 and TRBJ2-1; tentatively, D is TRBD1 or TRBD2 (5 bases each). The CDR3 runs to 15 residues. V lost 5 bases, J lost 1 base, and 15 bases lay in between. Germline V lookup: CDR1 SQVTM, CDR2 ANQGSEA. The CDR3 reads CSVKRAGASYNEQFF. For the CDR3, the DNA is TGCAGCGTTAAACGTGCCGGGGCATCCTACAATGAGCAGTTCTTC.

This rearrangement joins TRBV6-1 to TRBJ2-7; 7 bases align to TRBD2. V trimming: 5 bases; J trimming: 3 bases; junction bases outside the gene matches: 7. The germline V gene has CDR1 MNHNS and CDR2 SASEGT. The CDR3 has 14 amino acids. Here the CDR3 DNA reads TGTGCCAGCAGTCGGGGGGACCCGATCTACGAGCAGTACTTC. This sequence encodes CASSRGDPIYEQYF.

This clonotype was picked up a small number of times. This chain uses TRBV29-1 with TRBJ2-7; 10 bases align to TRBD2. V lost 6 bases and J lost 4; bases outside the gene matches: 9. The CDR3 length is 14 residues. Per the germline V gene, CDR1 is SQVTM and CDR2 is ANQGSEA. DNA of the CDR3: TGCAGCGTCAGAGCTAGCGGGAGCCGTTACGAGCAGTACTTC. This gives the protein CSVRASGSRYEQYF.

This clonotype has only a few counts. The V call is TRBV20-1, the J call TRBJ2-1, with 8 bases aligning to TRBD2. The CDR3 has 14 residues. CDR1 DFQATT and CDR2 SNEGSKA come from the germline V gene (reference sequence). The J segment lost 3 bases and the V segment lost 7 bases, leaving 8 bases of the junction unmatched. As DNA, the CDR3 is TGCAGTGTCCTTAGCGGGAAAGGCTACAATGAGCAGTTCTTC. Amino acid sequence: CSVLSGKGYNEQFF.

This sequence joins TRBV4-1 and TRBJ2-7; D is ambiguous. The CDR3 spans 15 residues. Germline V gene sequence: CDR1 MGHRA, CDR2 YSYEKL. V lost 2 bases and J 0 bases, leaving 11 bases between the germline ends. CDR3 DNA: TGCGCCAGCAGCCAAATCTACAAGAGCTCCTACGAGCAGTACTTC. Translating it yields CASSQIYKSSYEQYF.

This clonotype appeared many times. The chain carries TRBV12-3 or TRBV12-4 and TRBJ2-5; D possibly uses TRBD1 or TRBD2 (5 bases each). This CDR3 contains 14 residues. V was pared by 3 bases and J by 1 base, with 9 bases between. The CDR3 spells CASSFWGIQETQYF. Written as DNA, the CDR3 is TGTGCCAGCAGTTTTTGGGGGATCCAAGAGACCCAGTACTTC.

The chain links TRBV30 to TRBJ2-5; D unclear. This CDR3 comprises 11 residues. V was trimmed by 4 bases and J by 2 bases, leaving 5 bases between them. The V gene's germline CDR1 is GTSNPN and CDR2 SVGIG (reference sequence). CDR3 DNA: TGTGCCTGGACAGAACAAGAGACCCAGTACTTC. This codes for CAWTEQETQYF. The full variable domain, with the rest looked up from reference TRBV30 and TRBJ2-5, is SQTIHQWPATLVQPVGSPLSLECTVEGTSNPNLYWYRQAAGRGLQLLFYSVGIGQISSEVPQNLSASRPQDRQFILSSKKLLLSDSGFYLCAWTEQETQYFGPGTRLLVL.

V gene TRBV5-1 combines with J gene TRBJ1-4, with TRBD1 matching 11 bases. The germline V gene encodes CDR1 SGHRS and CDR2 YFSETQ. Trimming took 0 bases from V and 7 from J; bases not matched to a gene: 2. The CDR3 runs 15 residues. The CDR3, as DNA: TGCGCCAGCAGCTTGGCCGGGACAGGGGGTGAAAAACTGTTTTTT. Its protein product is CASSLAGTGGEKLFF.

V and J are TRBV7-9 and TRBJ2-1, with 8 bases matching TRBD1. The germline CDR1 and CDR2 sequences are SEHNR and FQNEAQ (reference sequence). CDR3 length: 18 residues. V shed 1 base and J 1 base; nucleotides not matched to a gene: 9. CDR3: CASSLEGLTGGSYNEQFF. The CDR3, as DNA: TGTGCCAGCAGCTTAGAGGGGCTTACAGGGGGTTCCTACAATGAGCAGTTCTTC.

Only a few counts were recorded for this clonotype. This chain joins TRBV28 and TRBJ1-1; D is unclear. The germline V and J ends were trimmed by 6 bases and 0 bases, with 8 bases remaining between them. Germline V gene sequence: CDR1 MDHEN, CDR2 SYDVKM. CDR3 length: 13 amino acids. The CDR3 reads CASRRRVNTEAFF. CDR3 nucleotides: TGTGCCAGCAGGAGGAGGGTGAACACTGAAGCTTTCTTT.

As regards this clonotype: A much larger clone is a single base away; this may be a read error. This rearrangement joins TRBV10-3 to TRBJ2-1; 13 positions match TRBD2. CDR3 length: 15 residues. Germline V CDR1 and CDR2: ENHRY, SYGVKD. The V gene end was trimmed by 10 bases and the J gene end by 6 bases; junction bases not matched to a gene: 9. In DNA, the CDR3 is TGTGCCACGGAACTAGCGGGGGGGGTCGTCAATGAGCAGTTCTTC. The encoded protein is CATELAGGVVNEQFF.

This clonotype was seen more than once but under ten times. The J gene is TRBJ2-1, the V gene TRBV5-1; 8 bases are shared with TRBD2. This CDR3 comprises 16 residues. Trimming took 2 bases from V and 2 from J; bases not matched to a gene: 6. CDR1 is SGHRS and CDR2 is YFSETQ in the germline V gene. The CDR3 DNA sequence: TGCGCCAGCAGCTTCCGAGAGCGGGGGACCTACAATGAGCAGTTCTTC. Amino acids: CASSFRERGTYNEQFF. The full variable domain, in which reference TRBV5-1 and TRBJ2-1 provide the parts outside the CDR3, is KAGVTQTPRYLIKTRGQQVTLSCSPISGHRSVSWYQQTPGQGLQFLFEYFSETQRNKGNFPGRFSGRQFSNSRSEMNVSTLELGDSALYLCASSFRERGTYNEQFFGPGTRLTVL.